These 13 T cell receptor beta chains were sequenced from one sample in a study of cytomegalovirus exposure and HLA in healthy donors. PCR used 60 Vbeta primers and 13 Jbeta primers. The data were produced by immunoSEQ multiplex PCR, yet TCRdb's version contains in-frame clones alone and is incomplete. The sample has tens of thousands of clones, approximately 78% seen once. The sequencing input was PBMCs. These receptors were obtained from a male donor in good health and CMV-seropositive.

This clone was counted once. This chain links TRBV6-4 with TRBJ2-3, with 9 positions matching TRBD1. Unmatched junction bases numbered 9, after V lost 6 bases and J lost 5 bases. The germline V gene has CDR1 MRHNA and CDR2 SNTAGT. The CDR3 contains 15 residues. The CDR3 spells CASSSTGGGGDTQYF. DNA of the CDR3: TGTGCCAGCAGCAGTACAGGGGGCGGCGGAGATACGCAGTATTTT.

The rearrangement joins TRBV5-8 to TRBJ2-7; D may be TRBD2 (6 bases). Looked up from germline, CDR1 is SGHTS and CDR2 is YDEGEE. V gave up 3 bases and J gave up 0 bases, with 13 bases separating them. The CDR3 is 15 residues long. CDR3 loop: CASSWRGIVSYEQYF. The CDR3 region has the DNA TGTGCCAGCAGCTGGCGGGGAATCGTCTCCTACGAGCAGTACTTC.

CDR3: CASSTSPGHISYEQYF. For the CDR3, the DNA is TGTGCCAGCAGCACGTCTCCGGGACACATCTCCTACGAGCAGTACTTC. The chain recombines TRBV5-8 with TRBJ2-7; D perhaps matches TRBD1 (6 bases). V lost 4 bases and J 0 bases, leaving 17 bases between the germline ends. This CDR3 comprises 16 residues. Germline CDR1 SGHTS, CDR2 YDEGEE.

This sequence joins TRBV28 and TRBJ2-7; TRBD1 aligns across 8 bases. V dropped 6 bases and J dropped 3; count of bases not matched to a gene: 4. Germline CDR1 is MDHEN and CDR2 is SYDVKM. The CDR3 runs 13 residues. CDR3 nucleotides: TGTGCCAGCAGAGGACAGGGTGGCTACGAGCAGTACTTC. Amino acids: CASRGQGGYEQYF.

The rearrangement uses TRBV7-9 and TRBJ2-1, with TRBD2 matching over 10 bases. The CDR3 sequence is 16 residues long. V gave up 5 bases and J gave up 7 bases; unmatched junction bases: 11. Germline V gene data show CDR1 as SEHNR and CDR2 as FQNEAQ (reference sequence). The CDR3 DNA is TGTGCCAGCAGCCCCTTGGGAGCGGGAGGGGAAAATGAGCAGTTCTTC. Translating it yields CASSPLGAGGENEQFF.

This clone was counted a few times. V gene TRBV21-1 combines with J gene TRBJ2-5; the table's D call, TRBD1, was not checked against the DNA. The better agreement between TRBJ2-7 and the DNA end casts doubt on the J call. TRBV21-1 is deemed a pseudogene. This CDR3 spans 15 amino acids. CDR3 DNA: TGTGCCAGCAGCAAAGGGTTCCAGGGCTCCTACGAGCAGTACTTC. Amino acid sequence: CASSKGFQGSYEQYF.

This chain links TRBV27 with TRBJ2-7; 7 bases align to TRBD1. This CDR3 has 15 amino acids. Trimming at V came to 2 bases and at J to 2 bases, leaving 6 bases not matched to a gene. Germline CDR1 and CDR2: MNHEY and SMNVEV (reference sequence). The CDR3 DNA reads as TGTGCCAGCAGTTTAGGGGGACAGTTAGCCTACGAGCAGTACTTC. It yields the protein CASSLGGQLAYEQYF.

The V gene is TRBV28, the J gene TRBJ1-1, with TRBD1 matching over 8 bases. The germline V gene encodes CDR1 MDHEN and CDR2 SYDVKM. V dropped 7 bases and J dropped 5; count of bases not matched to a gene: 12. This CDR3 is 15 amino acids long. This CDR3 reads CASNSPGQGRTEAFF. The CDR3 region has the DNA TGTGCCAGCAACTCTCCCGGACAGGGTCGAACTGAAGCTTTCTTT.

This clone occurred a few times. The chain is built from TRBV4-2 and TRBJ1-1; D unclear. The CDR3 loop spans 14 amino acids. CDR1 is LGHNA and CDR2 is YNFKEQ in the germline V gene. Trimming took 0 bases from V and 4 from J, leaving 9 bases between them. The CDR3 loop is CASSQDALGTEAFF. Here the CDR3 DNA reads TGTGCCAGCAGCCAAGATGCCCTCGGCACTGAAGCTTTCTTT.

V is TRBV19 and J is TRBJ2-1; 10 positions agree with TRBD2. Germline lookup yields CDR1 LNHDA and CDR2 SQIVND (reference sequence). This CDR3 has 15 residues. V dropped 4 bases and J dropped 5; count of bases not matched to a gene: 5. The CDR3 region is CASSRLAGLNNEQFF. CDR3 nucleotides: TGTGCCAGTAGTAGACTAGCGGGCCTCAACAATGAGCAGTTCTTC.

V and J are TRBV11-2 and TRBJ1-4; 7 bases map to TRBD1. V dropped 6 bases and J dropped 8; count of bases not matched to a gene: 12. CDR1 is SGHAT and CDR2 is FQNNGV in the germline V gene. The CDR3 is 15 amino acids. The DNA of the CDR3 is TGTGCCAGCAGTCCCGACAGGGTGTTTAACGAAAAACTGTTTTTT. Encoded protein: CASSPDRVFNEKLFF.

This clone has only one observation. Here the CDR3 reads CASSCRGRVCTTTEAFF. CDR3 DNA: TGCGCCAGCAGCTGCAGGGGGCGAGTCTGTACGACCACTGAAGCTTTCTTT. The V and J genes are TRBV5-1 and TRBJ1-1; 8 positions match TRBD1. The germline V gene has CDR1 SGHRS and CDR2 YFSETQ. The CDR3 sequence is 17 residues long. V lost 3 bases and J lost 4; bases outside the gene matches: 14.

CDR3 in amino acids: CASSLGPGMFTGELFF. For the CDR3, the DNA is TGTGCCAGCAGTTTAGGCCCAGGGATGTTCACCGGGGAGCTGTTTTTT. The chain has TRBV27 and TRBJ2-2; D perhaps matches TRBD1 (5 bases). CDR3 length: 16 amino acids. Per germline, CDR1 MNHEY and CDR2 SMNVEV (reference sequence). V lost 2 bases and J 4 bases, leaving 14 bases between the germline ends.